The clone carrying this T cell receptor beta chain was found many times. This entry belongs to a study of regulatory T cells in long-lasting Graves disease. Combining iRepertoire HTBI primers with Arm-PCR of CDR3 regions, the authors built TCR beta libraries. TCRdb re-called the multiplex PCR reads with MiXCR, one entry per CDR3 protein. Altogether a few hundred thousand distinct CDR3 sequences are present, over 9.5% being singletons, with the ten largest covering 18%. Trimming left V 5 bases short and J 4 bases short, with 11 bases between. CDR3 length: 13 residues. Germline V lookup: CDR1 MNHEY, CDR2 SMNVEV (reference sequence). Indicated time point: newly diagnosed GD, antithyroid drugs for less than 3 months. Preparation of the TCR library used RNA extracted from PBMCs. Another study also made use of these data, one on T cells in Graves' hyperthyroidism and ophthalmopathy.

Source: peripheral blood mononuclear cells (PBMCs), taken at new diagnosis, from a patient treated with antithyroid drugs. This receptor was obtained from a woman aged 18 to 35 with Graves disease. The V call is TRBV27, the J call TRBJ1-1; TRBD1 might be the D (6 bases). The CDR3 spells CASSTRGGTEAFF. CDR3 nucleotides: TGTGCCAGCAGTACCAGAGGGGGCACTGAAGCTTTCTTT.